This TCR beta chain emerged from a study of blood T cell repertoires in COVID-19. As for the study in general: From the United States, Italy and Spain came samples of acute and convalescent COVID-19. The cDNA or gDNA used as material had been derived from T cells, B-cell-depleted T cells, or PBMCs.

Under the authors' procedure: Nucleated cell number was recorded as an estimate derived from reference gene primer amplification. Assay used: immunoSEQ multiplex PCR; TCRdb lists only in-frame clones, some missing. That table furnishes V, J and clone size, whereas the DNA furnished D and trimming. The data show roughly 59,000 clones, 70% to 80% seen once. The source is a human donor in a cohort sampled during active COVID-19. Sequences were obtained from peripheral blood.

CDR3 DNA sequence: TGTGCCAGCAGGGGGGGACTAGCGGCGGGTAATGAGCAGTTCTTC. Amino acids: CASRGGLAAGNEQFF. The chain carries TRBV7-2 and TRBJ2-1; the match to TRBD2 covers 11 bases. The CDR3 extends over 15 amino acids. Germline V gene data show CDR1 as SGHTA and CDR2 as FQGNSA. Germline trimming cut 6 bases from V and 7 bases from J; bases unmatched to any gene: 8.